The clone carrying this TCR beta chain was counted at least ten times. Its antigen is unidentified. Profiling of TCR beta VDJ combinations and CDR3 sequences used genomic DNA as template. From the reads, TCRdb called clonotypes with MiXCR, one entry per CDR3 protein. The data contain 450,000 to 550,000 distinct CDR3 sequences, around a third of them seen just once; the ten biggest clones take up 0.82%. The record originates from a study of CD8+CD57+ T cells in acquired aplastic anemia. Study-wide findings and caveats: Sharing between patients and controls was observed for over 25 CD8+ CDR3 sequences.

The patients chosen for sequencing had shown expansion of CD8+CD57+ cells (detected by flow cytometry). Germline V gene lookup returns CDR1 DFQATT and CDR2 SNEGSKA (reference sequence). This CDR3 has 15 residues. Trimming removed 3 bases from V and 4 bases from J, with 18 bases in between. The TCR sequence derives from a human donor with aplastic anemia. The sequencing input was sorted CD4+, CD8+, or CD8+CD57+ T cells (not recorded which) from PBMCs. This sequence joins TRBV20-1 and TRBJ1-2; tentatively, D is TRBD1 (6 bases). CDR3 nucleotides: TGCAGTGCTAGTCTATCAGCAGGGGAAGGCTATGGCTACACCTTC. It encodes CSASLSAGEGYGYTF.